A single sample gave rise to the 28 T cell receptor beta chains below, sequenced in a study of blood T cell repertoires in COVID-19. Sequencing was performed with immunoSEQ multiplex PCR; in TCRdb, only in-frame clones are kept and a portion is missing. The profile covers some 240,000 clones, with 70% to 90% appearing a single time and about 7% taken by the ten largest. The sample was PBMCs or T cells enriched from blood (not recorded which). Receptors originate from a woman between 50 and 59 years old who had been exposed to COVID-19.

The J gene is TRBJ2-2, the V gene TRBV5-1; weak D call: TRBD2 (5 bases). CDR3 length: 16 residues. The germline CDR1 and CDR2 sequences are SGHRS and YFSETQ. Trimming removed 0 bases at V and 1 base at J, with 10 bases between. DNA of the CDR3: TGCGCCAGCAGCTTGGGAGGGTCGAAGAACACCGGGGAGCTGTTTTTT. It encodes CASSLGGSKNTGELFF.

The chain recombines TRBV5-5 with TRBJ2-7, with a tentative D call TRBD2 (6 bases). CDR3 length: 13 residues. V lost 4 bases to trimming and J lost 1 base, with 9 bases between them. Germline V gene lookup returns CDR1 SGHKS and CDR2 YYEKEE (reference sequence). CDR3 amino acids: CASSIGTSYEQYF. Here the CDR3 DNA reads TGTGCCAGCAGCATTGGGACTTCCTACGAGCAGTACTTC.

The V and J genes are TRBV11-3 and TRBJ2-2; D might be TRBD1 (6 bases). CDR1 and CDR2 from the germline V gene are SGHNT and YENEEA. Trimming took 4 bases from V and 2 from J, leaving 14 bases between them. The CDR3 is 16 residues long. The CDR3 DNA reads as TGTGCCAGCAGCTCCGGGACCAGGGGAAACACCGGGGAGCTGTTTTTT. This sequence encodes CASSSGTRGNTGELFF.

This sequence joins TRBV5-1 and TRBJ2-7; D might be TRBD2 (6 bases). This CDR3 contains 14 residues. V was shortened by 2 bases and J by 6 bases, with 15 bases between the two germline ends. Germline V gives CDR1 SGHRS, CDR2 YFSETQ. The DNA of the CDR3 is TGCGCCAGCAGCTTCTCCGGGGACTGGGCCGAGCAGTACTTC. Amino acid sequence: CASSFSGDWAEQYF. The whole variable domain, remainder taken from reference TRBV5-1 and TRBJ2-7, is KAGVTQTPRYLIKTRGQQVTLSCSPISGHRSVSWYQQTPGQGLQFLFEYFSETQRNKGNFPGRFSGRQFSNSRSEMNVSTLELGDSALYLCASSFSGDWAEQYFGPGTRLTVT.

In this sample, this clone turned up a few times. The chain employs TRBV6-5 and TRBJ1-4; a weak D match, TRBD1 (6 bases). The germline CDR1 and CDR2 sequences are MNHEY and SVGAGI. Trimming removed 5 bases at V and 4 bases at J, with 11 bases between. The CDR3 has 14 residues. The CDR3 DNA reads TGTGCCAGCAGTCAGGGGCACAATAATGAAAAACTGTTTTTT. The encoded protein is CASSQGHNNEKLFF.

This clone appeared once. The J gene is TRBJ1-4, the V gene TRBV9; 9 bases map to TRBD1. Germline assignment: CDR1 SGDLS and CDR2 YYNGEE. Losses at the gene ends were 4 bases for V and 1 base for J; bases not matched to a gene: 8. CDR3 length: 17 residues. CDR3 residues: CASSTRSGQGTNEKLFF. The DNA for the CDR3 is TGTGCCAGCAGCACTAGATCGGGACAGGGAACTAATGAAAAACTGTTTTTT.

V and J are TRBV5-6 and TRBJ1-1; 7 nucleotides line up with TRBD1. The CDR3 extends over 16 amino acids. V was pared by 3 bases and J by 7 bases, with 15 bases of the junction left unmatched. The germline V gene encodes CDR1 SGHDT and CDR2 YYEEEE. The CDR3 protein is CASSYQGGARRVEAFF. The CDR3 nucleotides are TGTGCCAGCAGCTACCAGGGGGGCGCCAGGAGAGTTGAAGCTTTCTTT.

The chain links TRBV7-9 to TRBJ2-1; no clear D. The CDR3 has 12 amino acids. Germline CDR1 SEHNR, CDR2 FQNEAQ (reference sequence). Trimming removed 8 bases at V and 3 bases at J, with 8 bases between. The DNA for the CDR3 is TGTGCCAGCCTACTTGACTACAATGAGCAGTTCTTC. This translates into CASLLDYNEQFF.

V usage is TRBV2 and J usage is TRBJ2-1, with TRBD1 as a possible D gene (5 bases). CDR1 and CDR2 (germline): SNHLY, FYNNEI. Trimming removed 1 base at V and 12 bases at J, with 13 bases between. The CDR3 is 13 residues long. Here the CDR3 reads CASSEDRQHGQFF. The CDR3 DNA reads as TGTGCCAGCAGTGAAGATAGACAGCACGGGCAGTTCTTC.

V and J are TRBV12-3 or TRBV12-4 and TRBJ1-5; D gene ambiguous. This CDR3 is built from 13 residues. With 6 bases removed from V and 6 bases from J, the gap between germline ends came to 12 bases. The DNA for the CDR3 is TGTGCCAGCAGCCCCGGAGGGCCTCAGCCCCAGCATTTT. It codes for CASSPGGPQPQHF.

This clone appeared a few times. The V and J genes are TRBV6-4 and TRBJ2-3; 11 nucleotides line up with TRBD2. Germline values: CDR1 MRHNA, CDR2 SNTAGT. V trimming: 4 bases; J trimming: 6 bases; junction bases outside the gene matches: 3. The CDR3 consists of 14 residues. CDR3 sequence reads: CASSALAGVDTQYF. The DNA for the CDR3 is TGTGCCAGCAGTGCACTAGCGGGGGTGGATACGCAGTATTTT.

The chain has TRBV5-4 and TRBJ1-1; unclear D gene. This CDR3 region has 11 residues. Germline V gene data show CDR1 as SGHNT and CDR2 as YYREEE (reference sequence). With 1 base removed from V and 5 bases from J, the gap between germline ends came to 3 bases. CDR3 amino acids: CASSLSTEAFF. The CDR3 nucleotides are TGTGCCAGCAGCTTGTCTACTGAAGCTTTCTTT.

This chain joins TRBV18 and TRBJ1-1; D perhaps matches TRBD1 (6 bases). V dropped 6 bases and J dropped 10 bases, with 18 bases sitting between them. The germline V gene encodes CDR1 KGHSH and CDR2 LQKENI. The CDR3 has 13 amino acids. CDR3 coding DNA: TGTGCCAGCTCCGGGGGGGCCAAGGCGTTAGCTTTCTTT. It encodes CASSGGAKALAFF. The full variable domain, completed using reference TRBV18 and TRBJ1-1, is NAGVMQNPRHLVRRRGQEARLRCSPMKGHSHVYWYRQLPEEGLKFMVYLQKENIIDESGMPKERFSAEFPKEGPSILRIQQVVRGDSAAYFCASSGGAKALAFFGQGTRLTVV.

The rearrangement links TRBV2 to TRBJ1-6; weak D call: TRBD1 (6 bases). There are 13 residues in the CDR3. Deletions cut 4 bases from V and 8 bases from J, with 9 bases between. The germline V gene encodes CDR1 SNHLY and CDR2 FYNNEI. The CDR3 sequence: CASSVTGYSPLHF. The DNA of the CDR3 is TGTGCCAGCAGTGTAACAGGGTATTCACCCCTCCACTTT.

V usage is TRBV7-8 and J usage is TRBJ1-1; TRBD1 aligns across 9 bases. CDR3 length: 16 amino acids. The junction had 10 bases not matched to a gene; V was cut back by 5 bases and J by 3 bases. In germline, CDR1 is SGHVS, CDR2 FQNEAQ. The CDR3 loop is CASSTWTGEGYTEAFF. CDR3 nucleotide sequence: TGTGCCAGCAGCACCTGGACAGGGGAAGGTTACACTGAAGCTTTCTTT.

V usage is TRBV12-2 and J usage is TRBJ2-2; no DNA check was done on the table's D call, TRBD2. TRBV12-2 is recorded as a pseudogene. The CDR3 spans 16 residues. CDR3 sequence (DNA): TGTGCAAGTCGCTTTTACCCGGAGGGGAACACCGGGGAGCTGTTTTTT. It encodes CASRFYPEGNTGELFF.

The chain combines TRBV5-1 with TRBJ2-3; the D gene is possibly TRBD2 (6 bases). Germline assignment: CDR1 SGHRS and CDR2 YFSETQ. The V gene lost 2 bases and the J gene lost 4 bases, with 11 bases spanning the gap. CDR3 length: 14 amino acids. The CDR3 DNA reads as TGCGCCAGCAGCTTAGGAGGGGTCGCAGATACGCAGTATTTT. Encoded protein: CASSLGGVADTQYF.

The chain is built from TRBV3-1 (or the pseudogene TRBV3-2) and TRBJ1-1; no clear D. The ends were cut back, 0 bases at V and 10 bases at J, with 15 bases in the middle. Germline V CDR1 and CDR2: LGHDT, YNNKEL (reference sequence). CDR3 length: 14 residues. The CDR3: CASSQDPTGVRAFF. The CDR3 coding sequence is TGTGCCAGCAGCCAAGACCCTACGGGAGTAAGAGCTTTCTTT.

The chain joins TRBV29-1 to TRBJ1-1; D call uncertain. In germline, CDR1 is SQVTM, CDR2 ANQGSEA. The CDR3 length is 11 residues. V was trimmed by 5 bases and J by 4 bases, leaving 8 bases between them. For the CDR3, the DNA is TGCAGCGTTAAGCAATTCACTGAAGCTTTCTTT. It yields the protein CSVKQFTEAFF.

This chain links TRBV6-5 with TRBJ1-6, with 7 bases matching TRBD1. V lost 8 bases, J lost 6 bases, and 7 bases stayed unmatched. Germline loops: CDR1 MNHEY, CDR2 SVGAGI. This CDR3 has 14 amino acids. For the CDR3, the DNA is TGTGCCAGCTCCCCGACAGGGAGTAATTCACCCCTCCACTTT. Amino acid sequence: CASSPTGSNSPLHF.

V is TRBV5-1 and J is TRBJ1-4; a possible D gene is TRBD1 (5 bases). Per germline, CDR1 SGHRS and CDR2 YFSETQ. The CDR3 totals 14 residues. V lost 3 bases and J 8 bases, leaving 14 bases between the germline ends. CDR3 in amino acids: CASSSRAGDEKLFF. CDR3 bases: TGCGCCAGCAGCTCCAGGGCAGGTGACGAAAAACTGTTTTTT.

The genes are TRBV2 and TRBJ2-5; 8 bases align to TRBD1. The J segment lost 5 bases and the V segment lost 8 bases, leaving 10 bases of the junction unmatched. The CDR3 spans 14 residues. CDR1 and CDR2 from the germline V gene are SNHLY and FYNNEI. CDR3: CASDSGRGLETQYF. The CDR3 DNA reads as TGTGCCAGCGACTCGGGCAGGGGGCTTGAGACCCAGTACTTC.

J is TRBJ1-5 and V is TRBV6-5; no firm D call. The CDR3 consists of 12 residues. V was cut by 2 bases and J by 7 bases, with 6 bases left in between. CDR1 is MNHEY, CDR2 SVGAGI, per germline. CDR3 loop: CASSYPGQPQHF. In DNA form, the CDR3 reads TGTGCCAGCAGTTACCCCGGGCAGCCCCAGCATTTT.

The CDR3 DNA reads as TGCGCCAGCAGCTTGGTGTTGGGACTAGCCGGCACAGATACGCAGTATTTT. It specifies CASSLVLGLAGTDTQYF. V usage is TRBV5-1 and J usage is TRBJ2-3, with 9 positions matching TRBD2. V gave up 0 bases and J gave up 1 base; unmatched junction bases: 6. Germline lookup yields CDR1 SGHRS and CDR2 YFSETQ. This CDR3 is built from 17 residues.

This clone appeared once. The chain combines TRBV19 with TRBJ1-5; D gene uncertain. This CDR3 contains 14 residues. CDR1 and CDR2 from the germline V gene are LNHDA and SQIVND (reference sequence). Trimming left V 3 bases short and J 5 bases short, with 11 bases between. Here the CDR3 reads CASSIGGPYQPQHF. The DNA of the CDR3 is TGTGCCAGTAGTATTGGAGGTCCTTATCAGCCCCAGCATTTT.

The chain links TRBV9 to TRBJ1-1, with 7 bases lining up with TRBD1. Losses at the gene ends were 4 bases for V and 2 bases for J; bases not matched to a gene: 5. This CDR3 is built from 14 residues. Germline V lookup: CDR1 SGDLS, CDR2 YYNGEE. The chain's CDR3 is CASSPGQANTEAFF. For the CDR3, the DNA is TGTGCCAGCAGCCCAGGACAGGCCAACACTGAAGCTTTCTTT. Full variable domain (remainder filled in from reference TRBV9 and TRBJ1-1): DSGVTQTPKHLITATGQRVTLRCSPRSGDLSVYWYQQSLDQGLQFLIQYYNGEERAKGNILERFSAQQFPDLHSELNLSSLELGDSALYFCASSPGQANTEAFFGQGTRLTVV.

CDR3 sequence: CAWSVGANVVAYEQYF. CDR3 coding DNA: TGTGCCTGGAGTGTAGGGGCCAACGTAGTGGCCTACGAGCAGTACTTC. The chain recombines TRBV30 with TRBJ2-7; D might be TRBD1 (5 bases). The CDR3 totals 16 residues. Germline V lookup: CDR1 GTSNPN, CDR2 SVGIG (reference sequence). V gave up 0 bases and J gave up 2 bases, with 17 bases separating them.

The chain combines TRBV7-9 with TRBJ2-7; 12 nucleotides match TRBD2. Germline V gene lookup returns CDR1 SEHNR and CDR2 FQNEAQ (reference sequence). The CDR3 is 16 amino acids. Germline trimming cut 5 bases from V and 0 bases from J; bases unmatched to any gene: 5. CDR3 residues: CASSPWTSGVSYEQYF. For the CDR3, the DNA is TGTGCCAGCAGCCCCTGGACTAGCGGGGTCTCCTACGAGCAGTACTTC.